This TCR beta chain was recorded in a study of CD8 T cells in Susac syndrome. The CDR3 sequence is 17 residues long. Looked up from germline, CDR1 is SGDLS and CDR2 is YYNGEE. The V end was cut by 2 bases, the J end by 2 bases, with 19 bases between. Reverse transcription of 0.5 to 1 ug RNA was performed with random hexamers. The CDR3 of TCR beta was amplified by immunoSEQ multiplex PCR across 54 Vbeta and 13 Jbeta. TCRdb passed the immunoSEQ multiplex PCR reads through MiXCR, listing each CDR3 protein once. Of about 130,000 distinct CDR3 sequences listed, under 95% are singletons. V usage is TRBV9 and J usage is TRBJ1-2; TRBD1 might be the D (5 bases). This receptor was identified in a human donor with multiple sclerosis. Sequenced material: CD8+ T cells from PBMCs. The CDR3 region is CASSVDGGWNQNYGYTF. Written as DNA, the CDR3 is TGTGCCAGCAGCGTCGATGGGGGGTGGAATCAAAACTATGGCTACACCTTC.